These 16 T cell receptor beta chains came from one sample sequenced in a study of brain T cells in children with intractable seizures. Libraries were prepared by immunoSEQ multiplex PCR; TCRdb keeps only in-frame clonotypes and omits some of them. The sample shows fewer than 80,000 clones, around 95% of them seen only once. This sample comprised peripheral blood, obtained at surgery. These receptors were collected from a boy younger than two with focal cortical dysplasia and intractable seizures.

The rearrangement joins TRBV7-2 to TRBJ2-7; 7 bases are a match to TRBD2. Trimming at V came to 2 bases and at J to 4 bases, leaving 5 bases not matched to a gene. The V gene's germline CDR1 is SGHTA and CDR2 FQGNSA. CDR3 length: 14 residues. CDR3 DNA sequence: TGTGCCAGCAGCTTAAGGGCTAGCGGATACGAGCAGTACTTC. Protein sequence: CASSLRASGYEQYF.

CDR3 DNA sequence: TGTGCCAGCAGCCCCCTATGGGCTGGAAACACCATATATTTT. Translation gives CASSPLWAGNTIYF. The V gene is TRBV5-8, the J gene TRBJ1-3; D gene ambiguous. The V gene lost 4 bases and the J gene lost 2 bases, with 10 bases spanning the gap. The CDR3 runs to 14 residues. Germline CDR1 is SGHTS and CDR2 is YDEGEE. Using reference TRBV5-8 and TRBJ1-3 for the parts outside the CDR3, the full variable domain is EAGVTQSPTHLIKTRGQQATLRCSPISGHTSVYWYQQALGLGLQFLLWYDEGEERNRGNFPPRFSGRQFPNYSSELNVNALELEDSALYLCASSPLWAGNTIYFGEGSWLTVV.

The chain couples TRBV5-4 to TRBJ2-3; 15 bases match TRBD2. The CDR3 sequence is 17 residues long. Germline values: CDR1 SGHNT, CDR2 YYREEE (reference sequence). Germline trimming cut 3 bases from V and 2 bases from J; bases unmatched to any gene: 4. CDR3 coding DNA: TGTGCCAGCAGCTCAGGGACTAGCGGGGGGTTCACAGATACGCAGTATTTT. Protein sequence: CASSSGTSGGFTDTQYF. The full variable domain, in which reference TRBV5-4 and TRBJ2-3 provide the parts outside the CDR3, is ETGVTQSPTHLIKTRGQQVTLRCSSQSGHNTVSWYQQALGQGPQFIFQYYREEENGRGNFPPRFSGLQFPNYSSELNVNALELDDSALYLCASSSGTSGGFTDTQYFGPGTRLTVL.

This sequence joins TRBV27 and TRBJ1-4; D is unresolved. V was clipped by 5 bases and J by 3 bases, with 7 bases between them. The CDR3 runs to 13 residues. Per germline, CDR1 MNHEY and CDR2 SMNVEV (reference sequence). The CDR3: CASSPHSNEKLFF. Here the CDR3 DNA reads TGTGCCAGCAGTCCCCATTCTAATGAAAAACTGTTTTTT.

This clone was recorded only once. The J gene is TRBJ2-1, the V gene TRBV10-3, with 11 bases fitting TRBD2. Germline values: CDR1 ENHRY, CDR2 SYGVKD. CDR3 length: 15 amino acids. V shed 6 bases and J 5 bases; nucleotides not matched to a gene: 6. The CDR3 DNA reads TGTGCCATCAGAGCCGGGACTAGCGGAAACAATGAGCAGTTCTTC. Its translation: CAIRAGTSGNNEQFF.

The chain recombines TRBV19 with TRBJ1-1, with D perhaps matching TRBD1 (5 bases). The CDR3 length is 14 residues. The germline gives CDR1 LNHDA, CDR2 SQIVND (reference sequence). The V and J ends lost 6 bases and 5 bases respectively, with 16 bases between them. DNA of the CDR3: TGTGCCAGTAGAGCGGACATTTTAAAGACTGAAGCTTTCTTT. Translated, it gives CASRADILKTEAFF.

This clone was detected once. This chain connects TRBV7-2 to TRBJ2-1, with 10 nucleotides matching TRBD2. Looked up from germline, CDR1 is SGHTA and CDR2 is FQGNSA. The CDR3 contains 15 residues. Losses at the gene ends were 5 bases for V and 4 bases for J; bases not matched to a gene: 5. The CDR3 DNA reads as TGTGCCAGCAGCCCACTAGCGGGGAGATACAATGAGCAGTTCTTC. Translation: CASSPLAGRYNEQFF.

The chain combines TRBV5-1 with TRBJ1-2; TRBD1 aligns across 8 bases. Trimming at V came to 4 bases and at J to 4 bases, leaving 0 bases not matched to a gene. The CDR3 contains 12 residues. CDR1 SGHRS and CDR2 YFSETQ come from the germline V gene. The DNA for the CDR3 is TGCGCCAGCAGCGGACAGGGCTATGGCTACACCTTC. Its protein product is CASSGQGYGYTF.

This chain's CDR3 is CASSLDGSFGYEQYF. The CDR3 region has the DNA TGTGCCAGCAGCTTAGATGGAAGTTTTGGCTACGAGCAGTACTTC. The chain joins TRBV11-2 to TRBJ2-7; no reliable D call. V was clipped by 0 bases and J by 3 bases, with 12 bases between them. The germline V gene encodes CDR1 SGHAT and CDR2 FQNNGV. This CDR3 comprises 15 residues.

This clone was seen once. The chain recombines TRBV5-1 with TRBJ2-2; D is ambiguous. V dropped 2 bases and J dropped 0 bases, with 8 bases sitting between them. CDR1 is SGHRS and CDR2 is YFSETQ in the germline V gene. This CDR3 comprises 15 residues. CDR3 sequence: CASSFDKTNTGELFF. The CDR3 DNA follows: TGCGCCAGCAGCTTCGACAAGACGAACACCGGGGAGCTGTTTTTT. Using reference TRBV5-1 and TRBJ2-2 for the parts outside the CDR3, the full variable domain is KAGVTQTPRYLIKTRGQQVTLSCSPISGHRSVSWYQQTPGQGLQFLFEYFSETQRNKGNFPGRFSGRQFSNSRSEMNVSTLELGDSALYLCASSFDKTNTGELFFGEGSRLTVL.

The chain couples TRBV10-3 to TRBJ2-1, with 14 nucleotides matching TRBD2. V lost 6 bases, J lost 0 bases, and 10 bases stayed unmatched. The CDR3 length is 19 residues. Looked up from germline, CDR1 is ENHRY and CDR2 is SYGVKD. The CDR3 loop reads CAISPGTSGGPSSYNEQFF. DNA for the CDR3: TGTGCCATCAGCCCCGGGACTAGCGGGGGCCCGAGCTCCTACAATGAGCAGTTCTTC.

The chain carries TRBV5-1 and TRBJ1-1, with D hard to call. The ends were cut back, 1 base at V and 0 bases at J, with 7 bases in the middle. This CDR3 has 14 residues. The V gene's germline CDR1 is SGHRS and CDR2 YFSETQ. The CDR3 loop reads CASSLTLMNTEAFF. The CDR3, as DNA: TGCGCCAGCAGCTTGACCCTAATGAACACTGAAGCTTTCTTT.

The gene calls are TRBV2 and TRBJ1-6; possible D gene TRBD1, 6 bases. The CDR3 has 13 amino acids. The germline V and J ends were trimmed by 8 bases and 7 bases, with 12 bases remaining between them. Germline CDR1 is SNHLY and CDR2 is FYNNEI. The CDR3 is CASSGQRNSPLHF. The DNA for the CDR3 is TGTGCCAGCTCCGGACAGCGGAATTCACCCCTCCACTTT.

The chain couples TRBV3-1 (or the pseudogene TRBV3-2) to TRBJ2-7, with TRBD1 matching over 9 bases. The CDR3 spans 15 residues. V lost 6 bases to trimming and J lost 0 bases; unmatched junction nucleotides: 6. The germline CDR1 and CDR2 sequences are LGHDT and YNNKEL (reference sequence). CDR3 sequence (DNA): TGTGCCAGCAGAGCTACAGGGGGCGCCTCCTACGAGCAGTACTTC. It yields the protein CASRATGGASYEQYF.

The V and J genes are TRBV6-5 and TRBJ1-2; tentative D call: TRBD1 (5 bases). This CDR3 has 13 residues. Germline CDR1 and CDR2: MNHEY and SVGAGI. Trimming shortened V by 5 bases and J by 9 bases, and 16 bases separated the two germline ends. This chain's CDR3 is CASSQPMQGRYTF. The CDR3 DNA reads as TGTGCCAGCAGTCAACCAATGCAGGGACGCTACACCTTC.

This rearrangement joins TRBV19 to TRBJ1-6, with D uncertain. Trimming stripped 4 bases from V and 7 bases from J, with 11 bases between. The CDR3 is 14 residues long. In germline, CDR1 is LNHDA, CDR2 SQIVND (reference sequence). The CDR3 is CASSSMAANSPLHF. The CDR3 DNA reads as TGTGCCAGTAGTAGTATGGCAGCCAATTCACCCCTCCACTTT. The full variable domain, rest sourced from reference TRBV19 and TRBJ1-6, is DGGITQSPKYLFRKEGQNVTLSCEQNLNHDAMYWYRQDPGQGLRLIYYSQIVNDFQKGDIAEGYSVSREKKESFPLTVTSAQKNPTAFYLCASSSMAANSPLHFGNGTRLTVT.